This T cell receptor (beta chain) originates from a study of OX40 agonist ivuxolimab in advanced cancers. Using immunoSEQ multiplex PCR, the repertoire was profiled, and TCRdb retains in-frame clones only, with some absent. The profile shows about 82,000 clones, around 84% of them singletons. The CDR3 has 12 residues. CDR1 and CDR2 (germline): MNHEY, SVGAGI. Trimming removed 5 bases at V and 10 bases at J, with 12 bases between. This clone was observed a single time. This rearrangement joins TRBV6-5 to TRBJ2-1, with D possibly being TRBD1 (6 bases). The sample here was CD4+ or CD8+ T cells sorted from blood, taken in a trial of the OX40 agonist ivuxolimab. The sequence was collected from an adult with an advanced solid tumor such as melanoma, head and neck, liver or kidney cancer. CDR3 nucleotides: TGTGCCAGCAGTCGAGGACAGAACGAGCAGTTCTTC. Amino acids: CASSRGQNEQFF.